This T cell receptor beta chain was sequenced during a study of blood T cell repertoires in COVID-19. Study details: Some COVID-19 samples were acute and others convalescent; all came from the United States, Italy and Spain. T cells, B-cell-depleted T cells, or PBMCs provided the cDNA or gDNA that served as material.

The authors' processing: By means of reference gene primer amplification, nucleated cell counts were estimated. Sequenced by immunoSEQ multiplex PCR; TCRdb stores in-frame clones only, minus some. V and J calls and clone size follow that table, whereas D and trimming were derived from the DNA. The sample holds 70,000 or so clones, 80% to 90% seen once. The CDR3 runs 16 residues. Looked up from germline, CDR1 is SEHNR and CDR2 is FQNEAQ (reference sequence). V dropped 4 bases and J dropped 5; count of bases not matched to a gene: 9. The sequenced material came from peripheral blood. The chain links TRBV7-9 to TRBJ2-2, with 8 nucleotides matching TRBD1. This clonotype was obtained from a woman of 80 years or more with active COVID-19. DNA of the CDR3: TGTGCCAGCAGCTCGCAGGGGGCTCTATCGACCGGGGAGCTGTTTTTT. This translates into CASSSQGALSTGELFF. Together with reference TRBV7-9 and TRBJ2-2, the CDR3 gives the full variable domain: DTGVSQNPRHKITKRGQNVTFRCDPISEHNRLYWYRQTLGQGPEFLTYFQNEAQLEKSRLLSDRFSAERPKGSFSTLEIQRTEQGDSAMYLCASSSQGALSTGELFFGEGSRLTVL.